One and the same sample provided the 12 T cell receptor beta chains below, sequenced in a study of identical twins. TCRdb re-called the 5' RACE reads with MiXCR, one entry per CDR3 protein. The sample has some 260,000 distinct CDR3 sequences, about 14% seen once. Material: memory (CD45RO+) T cells sorted from blood. These receptors were taken from a woman aged 18-29 years in good health.

In this sample, this clonotype turned up a few times. The chain uses TRBV19 and TRBJ1-5; D gene uncertain. Trimming cost V 8 bases and J 1 base, with 6 bases left between them. CDR3 length: 12 amino acids. Germline values: CDR1 LNHDA, CDR2 SQIVND (reference sequence). The CDR3 coding sequence is TGTGCCAGTCATGGGAGCAATCAGCCCCAGCATTTT. It specifies CASHGSNQPQHF.

A note on this clonotype: With a much larger clone just one base away, this may be a read error. The chain has TRBV24-1 and TRBJ2-2; 8 nucleotides align to TRBD1. Trimming cost V 5 bases and J 7 bases; bases outside gene matches: 11. The CDR3 has 16 residues. Germline V gene sequence: CDR1 KGHDR, CDR2 SFDVKD. The CDR3 loop is CATSGTWTGRSGELFF. The CDR3 DNA reads TGTGCCACCAGTGGTACCTGGACAGGGCGGAGCGGGGAGCTGTTTTTT.

This clonotype was seen many times. The chain links TRBV24-1 to TRBJ1-5; D unresolved. The ends were cut back, 11 bases at V and 3 bases at J, with 22 bases in the middle. CDR1 KGHDR and CDR2 SFDVKD come from the germline V gene. CDR3 length equals 16 residues. CDR3 residues: CAIPEIGPGHNQPQHF. CDR3 nucleotides: TGTGCCATACCAGAGATCGGGCCTGGTCACAATCAGCCCCAGCATTTT.

This chain joins TRBV10-3 and TRBJ2-7, with TRBD2 as a possible D gene (5 bases). CDR3 length: 12 amino acids. V dropped 2 bases and J dropped 3 bases, with 5 bases sitting between them. Germline CDR1 and CDR2: ENHRY and SYGVKD. The CDR3 nucleotides read TGTGCCATCAGTGAGGAGGGCTACGAGCAGTACTTC. It translates to CAISEEGYEQYF.

The V and J genes are TRBV20-1 and TRBJ2-1; no firm D call. From germline, CDR1 is DFQATT and CDR2 SNEGSKA (reference sequence). Trimming took 5 bases from V and 12 from J, leaving 14 bases between them. The CDR3 contains 11 residues. CDR3 coding DNA: TGCAGTGCTCAGAGATCTAGAGGGCAGTTCTTC. Translated: CSAQRSRGQFF.

The rearrangement links TRBV5-5 to TRBJ2-7; maybe TRBD2 (5 bases). This CDR3 comprises 15 residues. Germline assignment: CDR1 SGHKS and CDR2 YYEKEE (reference sequence). V was trimmed by 2 bases and J by 3 bases, leaving 15 bases between them. The CDR3 is CASSFSYDGVYEQYF. The CDR3 nucleotides are TGTGCCAGCAGCTTCTCATATGACGGGGTCTACGAGCAGTACTTC.

The chain recombines TRBV7-2 with TRBJ1-1, with 9 bases lining up with TRBD1. Trimming took 4 bases from V and 6 from J; bases not matched to a gene: 9. Germline lookup yields CDR1 SGHTA and CDR2 FQGNSA. The CDR3 is made up of 15 amino acids. CDR3 DNA sequence: TGTGCCAGCAGCTCAAGGGTAACAGGGGGCGCTGAAGCTTTCTTT. It encodes CASSSRVTGGAEAFF.

The chain joins TRBV28 to TRBJ1-1; possible D gene TRBD1, 5 bases. The length of the CDR3 is 14 residues. The V end lost 6 bases, the J end lost 6 bases, and 17 bases lay between the germline ends. Germline CDR1 MDHEN, CDR2 SYDVKM. The CDR3 reads CASRFAGMVPEAFF. CDR3 DNA: TGTGCCAGCAGATTCGCAGGGATGGTGCCTGAAGCTTTCTTT.

The chain couples TRBV12-5 to TRBJ2-3; D not resolved. There are 14 residues in the CDR3. V lost 1 base and J 0 bases, leaving 5 bases between the germline ends. Looked up from germline, CDR1 is LGHNT and CDR2 is FRNRAP. This chain's CDR3 is CASGLGQSTDTQYF. CDR3 DNA sequence: TGTGCTAGTGGTTTGGGACAAAGCACAGATACGCAGTATTTT.

The chain combines TRBV19 with TRBJ1-1; a weak D match, TRBD1 (5 bases). V lost 7 bases and J 7 bases, leaving 25 bases between the germline ends. The germline V gene encodes CDR1 LNHDA and CDR2 SQIVND (reference sequence). CDR3 size: 16 residues. The CDR3 reads CASTPPQGTGTREAFF. The CDR3 DNA reads as TGTGCCAGTACTCCTCCCCAGGGAACGGGTACGCGTGAAGCTTTCTTT.

This clonotype has just one count. CDR3 loop: CASSPAGGAYNEQFF. In DNA form, the CDR3 reads TGTGCCAGCAGCCCAGCGGGGGGCGCCTACAATGAGCAGTTCTTC. The rearrangement uses TRBV7-3 and TRBJ2-1; 9 bases map to TRBD2. This CDR3 has 15 residues. CDR1 is SGHTA and CDR2 is FQGTGA in the germline V gene. Trimming cost V 5 bases and J 2 bases; bases outside gene matches: 4.

The chain has TRBV6-5 and TRBJ2-1, with unresolved D. Per the germline V gene, CDR1 is MNHEY and CDR2 is SVGAGI. The CDR3 extends over 14 amino acids. Trimming left V 4 bases short and J 1 base short, with 8 bases between. The CDR3 is CASSSLVSYNEQFF. For the CDR3, the DNA is TGTGCCAGCAGTTCATTGGTTTCCTACAATGAGCAGTTCTTC.